One and the same sample provided the 18 T cell receptor beta chains below, sequenced in a study of T cell clonotyping in hematopoietic cell transplantation. Repertoires were generated with immunoSEQ multiplex PCR, while TCRdb's copy carries only in-frame clones and drops some. The sample comprises about 9,300 clones, 85% to 90% of which are singletons, and roughly two fifths rests with the top ten. The sequences come from PBMCs, collected 180 days after allogeneic stem cell transplant. These receptors came from a human patient who had an allogeneic stem cell transplant, so the T cells may come from the graft donor. The donor label of this sample is uncertain. Some clones in this sample may be carry-over from other donors' samples.

This sequence joins TRBV15 and TRBJ1-5; the match to TRBD1 covers 10 bases. Trimming took 5 bases from V and 7 from J; bases not matched to a gene: 8. Per the germline V gene, CDR1 is LNHNV and CDR2 is YYDKDF (reference sequence). The CDR3 sequence is 15 residues long. For the CDR3, the DNA is TGTGCCACCAGCCCCCTTGGACAGGGGGGACAGCCCCAGCATTTT. It yields the protein CATSPLGQGGQPQHF.

The CDR3 sequence: CASSLVVGTYEQYF. CDR3 bases: TGCGCCAGCAGCTTGGTTGTGGGAACCTACGAGCAGTACTTC. This chain joins TRBV5-1 and TRBJ2-5; no definite D call. The end of the DNA aligns better with TRBJ2-7, so the J call may be wrong. CDR3 length: 14 residues. Per the germline V gene, CDR1 is SGHRS and CDR2 is YFSETQ.

The chain uses TRBV13 and TRBJ1-4; D is possibly TRBD1 (5 bases). From germline, CDR1 is PRHDT and CDR2 FYEKMQ (reference sequence). V was pared by 2 bases and J by 5 bases, with 9 bases between. This CDR3 has 14 amino acids. The CDR3 protein is CASSLNRGNEKLFF. As DNA, the CDR3 is TGTGCCAGCAGCTTAAACCGGGGGAATGAAAAACTGTTTTTT.

V gene TRBV19 combines with J gene TRBJ2-7; 10 nucleotides line up with TRBD1. V shed 3 bases and J 2 bases; nucleotides not matched to a gene: 4. CDR1 LNHDA and CDR2 SQIVND come from the germline V gene (reference sequence). The CDR3 runs 15 residues. This CDR3 reads CASSIPGQGTYEQYF. The CDR3 coding sequence is TGTGCCAGTAGTATTCCGGGACAGGGGACCTACGAGCAGTACTTC.

This clone has more than one count but fewer than ten. The chain is built from TRBV7-9 and TRBJ1-6; D not resolved. The CDR3 loop spans 14 amino acids. The germline V gene has CDR1 SEHNR and CDR2 FQNEAQ (reference sequence). With 3 bases removed from V and 5 bases from J, the gap between germline ends came to 8 bases. CDR3 nucleotide sequence: TGTGCCAGCAGCTTGTATACGGATAATTCACCCCTCCACTTT. It yields the protein CASSLYTDNSPLHF.

The chain links TRBV4-3 to TRBJ2-2; 10 bases map to TRBD1. CDR1 is LGHNA and CDR2 is YSLEER in the germline V gene. This CDR3 has 17 residues. The V segment lost 8 bases and the J segment 5 bases; nucleotides outside the gene matches: 14. CDR3 DNA: TGCGCCAGCCCGGACAGGGGGTCGCGGGGGAGGACCGGGGAGCTGTTTTTT. It is translated as CASPDRGSRGRTGELFF.

CDR3 DNA: TGTGCCAGCAGCCGGGACAGGGGGCCCAATCAGCCCCAGCATTTT. Protein product: CASSRDRGPNQPQHF. This chain connects TRBV11-2 to TRBJ1-5, with 12 bases that match TRBD1. CDR1 is SGHAT and CDR2 is FQNNGV in the germline V gene. Losses at the gene ends were 5 bases for V and 3 bases for J; bases not matched to a gene: 2. This CDR3 is built from 15 residues.

The CDR3 here is CASSYSGFYEQYF. The CDR3, as DNA: TGTGCCAGCAGTTACTCAGGTTTCTACGAGCAGTACTTC. The chain combines TRBV6-5 with TRBJ2-7; D is uncertain. The ends were cut back, 0 bases at V and 3 bases at J, with 6 bases in the middle. CDR3 length: 13 amino acids. Germline CDR1 reads MNHEY; CDR2 reads SVGAGI.

V usage is TRBV5-1 and J usage is TRBJ1-1; D is unclear. Germline-derived CDR1 and CDR2 are SGHRS and YFSETQ. This CDR3 has 16 amino acids. Trimming removed 0 bases at V and 1 base at J, with 13 bases between. CDR3 bases: TGCGCCAGCAGCTTGGGCAGGCAATCCCCGAACACTGAAGCTTTCTTT. Translation gives CASSLGRQSPNTEAFF.

This chain uses TRBV27 with TRBJ1-1; 9 nucleotides align to TRBD1. V shed 4 bases, J shed 3 bases, and the junction held 9 bases outside the gene matches. The CDR3 runs to 16 residues. Per germline, CDR1 MNHEY and CDR2 SMNVEV (reference sequence). DNA of the CDR3: TGTGCCAGCAGTTCCCACAGGGGGCGCGGAGACACTGAAGCTTTCTTT. Protein sequence: CASSSHRGRGDTEAFF.

This clone was recorded only once. The rearrangement links TRBV28 to TRBJ1-4; tentatively, D is TRBD1 (5 bases). This CDR3 is 13 amino acids long. The V gene's germline CDR1 is MDHEN and CDR2 SYDVKM. V was shortened by 3 bases and J by 8 bases, with 10 bases between the two germline ends. CDR3 in amino acids: CASSLGGWEKLFF. The CDR3 DNA reads as TGTGCCAGCAGTTTGGGGGGATGGGAAAAACTGTTTTTT.

V usage is TRBV6-5 and J usage is TRBJ1-1; D gene uncertain. V lost 9 bases, J lost 4 bases, and 18 bases lay in between. The CDR3 is 14 amino acids. Germline-derived CDR1 and CDR2 are MNHEY and SVGAGI. CDR3 coding DNA: TGTGCCAGTGCCCTTATGGAATTCTCCACTGAAGCTTTCTTT. Translation gives CASALMEFSTEAFF.

The V and J genes are TRBV30 and TRBJ2-1, with TRBD2 as a possible D gene (7 bases). This CDR3 is built from 14 residues. Trimming shortened V by 3 bases and J by 4 bases, and 13 bases separated the two germline ends. The germline V gene has CDR1 GTSNPN and CDR2 SVGIG (reference sequence). In nucleotides, the CDR3 is TGTGCCTGGAGAAGAGGGGGGGCTTACAATGAGCAGTTCTTC. Protein sequence: CAWRRGGAYNEQFF.

V usage is TRBV5-6 and J usage is TRBJ2-4; D possibly corresponds to TRBD1 (6 bases). Trimming shortened V by 0 bases and J by 15 bases, and 10 bases separated the two germline ends. Germline CDR1 SGHDT, CDR2 YYEEEE. This CDR3 has 11 amino acids. The CDR3 DNA is TGTGCCAGCAGCTTGGGGCAGGGGTGGTACTTC. This encodes CASSLGQGWYF.

The chain recombines TRBV10-3 with TRBJ1-2; 8 bases align to TRBD1. J gave up 2 bases and V 10 bases, and 9 bases lay outside the gene matches. The CDR3 length is 14 residues. CDR1 is ENHRY, CDR2 SYGVKD, per germline. CDR3 residues: CATRGDRKNYGYTF. The DNA for the CDR3 is TGTGCCACTCGAGGGGACAGGAAAAACTATGGCTACACCTTC.

J is TRBJ1-1 and V is TRBV7-8, with TRBD1 as a possible D gene (6 bases). The CDR3 consists of 16 residues. V gave up 1 base and J gave up 0 bases, with 12 bases separating them. Per germline, CDR1 SGHVS and CDR2 FQNEAQ. Written as DNA, the CDR3 is TGTGCCAGCAGCTTAGATACAGGGACCCTGAACACTGAAGCTTTCTTT. It yields the protein CASSLDTGTLNTEAFF.

The gene calls are TRBV11-2 and TRBJ2-7; D is ambiguous. V gave up 1 base and J gave up 3 bases, with 7 bases separating them. Germline assignment: CDR1 SGHAT and CDR2 FQNNGV. CDR3 length: 13 residues. CDR3 sequence (DNA): TGTGCCAGCAGCTTAGTCGGCAACTACGAGCAGTACTTC. This encodes CASSLVGNYEQYF.

CDR3 sequence reads: CASSFGPSAYNEQFF. CDR3 nucleotides: TGTGCCAGCAGCTTTGGCCCTAGCGCCTACAATGAGCAGTTCTTC. The chain carries TRBV7-3 and TRBJ2-1; TRBD2 might be the D (6 bases). The V end lost 3 bases, the J end lost 2 bases, and 11 bases lay between the germline ends. Germline CDR1 and CDR2: SGHTA and FQGTGA. This CDR3 is 15 amino acids long.